The clone carrying this T cell receptor (beta chain) was seen a single time. Its antigen remains unidentified. This entry comes from a study of T cell repertoires in cytomegalovirus infection. The study's findings and limits: The ex vivo response showed dominance by HLA-C-restricted CMV-specific TCR beta clonotypes.

The V and J ends lost 6 bases and 1 base respectively, with 9 bases between them. There are 13 residues in the CDR3. CDR1 and CDR2 (germline): MNHGY, SAAAGT. TCRdb reprocessed the reads via MiXCR and lists one record per CDR3 protein. Of a few hundred thousand distinct CDR3 sequences in the sample, 29% were seen once. The chain carries TRBV6-8 and TRBJ1-1; the D is unclear. This clonotype originated in a human donor in good health (CMV status not recorded). Some clones in this sample may be carry-over from other donors' samples. The material sequenced was cultured PBMCs, taken from culture after CMV antigen stimulation. The CDR3 reads CASSHYKNTEAFF. CDR3 DNA: TGTGCCAGCAGCCACTACAAGAACACTGAAGCTTTCTTT.